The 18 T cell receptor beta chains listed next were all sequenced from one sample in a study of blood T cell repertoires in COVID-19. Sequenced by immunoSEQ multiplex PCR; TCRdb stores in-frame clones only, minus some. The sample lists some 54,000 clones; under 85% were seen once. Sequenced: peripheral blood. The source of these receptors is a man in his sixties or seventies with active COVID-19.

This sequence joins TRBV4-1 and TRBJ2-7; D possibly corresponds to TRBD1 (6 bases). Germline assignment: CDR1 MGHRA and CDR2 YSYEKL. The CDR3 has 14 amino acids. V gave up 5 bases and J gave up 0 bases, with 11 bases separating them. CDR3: CASSYRDRSYEQYF. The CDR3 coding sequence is TGCGCCAGCAGCTACAGGGACCGCTCCTACGAGCAGTACTTC.

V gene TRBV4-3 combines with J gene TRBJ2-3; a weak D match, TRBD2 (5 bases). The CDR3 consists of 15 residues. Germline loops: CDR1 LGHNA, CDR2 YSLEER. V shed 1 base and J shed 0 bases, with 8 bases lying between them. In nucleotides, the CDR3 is TGCGCCAGCAGCCAAGGGGGAGCCAGCACAGATACGCAGTATTTT. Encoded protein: CASSQGGASTDTQYF.

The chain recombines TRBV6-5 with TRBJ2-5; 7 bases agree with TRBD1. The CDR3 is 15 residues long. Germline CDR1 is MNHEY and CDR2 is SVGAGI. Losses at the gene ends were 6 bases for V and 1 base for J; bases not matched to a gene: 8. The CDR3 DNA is TGTGCCAGCAGCCGACAGGGAATCAGCCAAGAGACCCAGTACTTC. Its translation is CASSRQGISQETQYF.

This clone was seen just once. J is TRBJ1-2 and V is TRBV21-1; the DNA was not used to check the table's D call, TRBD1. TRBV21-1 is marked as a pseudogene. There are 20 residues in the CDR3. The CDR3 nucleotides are TGTGCCAGCAGCGGGGGCACAGGGAGTGCCGCGTTCTTTAGCGACTATGGCTACACCTTC. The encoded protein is CASSGGTGSAAFFSDYGYTF.

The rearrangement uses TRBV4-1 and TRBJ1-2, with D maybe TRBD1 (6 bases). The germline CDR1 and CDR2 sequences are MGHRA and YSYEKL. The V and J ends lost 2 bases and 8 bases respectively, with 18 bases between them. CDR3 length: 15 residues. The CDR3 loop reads CASSQYRDTSIGYTF. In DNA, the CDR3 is TGCGCCAGCAGCCAATACCGGGACACGTCTATCGGCTACACCTTC.

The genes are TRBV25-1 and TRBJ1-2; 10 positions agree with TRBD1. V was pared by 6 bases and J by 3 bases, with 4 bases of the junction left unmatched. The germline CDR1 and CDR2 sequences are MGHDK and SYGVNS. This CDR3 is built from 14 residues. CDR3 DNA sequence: TGTGCCAGCAGCCTCGGGACAGGGGACTATGGCTACACCTTC. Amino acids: CASSLGTGDYGYTF.

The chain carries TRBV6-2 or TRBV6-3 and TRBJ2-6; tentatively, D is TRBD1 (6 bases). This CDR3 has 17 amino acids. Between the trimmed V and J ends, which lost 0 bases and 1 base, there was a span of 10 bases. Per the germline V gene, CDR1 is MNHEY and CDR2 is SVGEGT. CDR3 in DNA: TGTGCCAGCAGTTACTCGTCCACAGGGTCTGGGGCCAACGTCCTGACTTTC. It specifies CASSYSSTGSGANVLTF.

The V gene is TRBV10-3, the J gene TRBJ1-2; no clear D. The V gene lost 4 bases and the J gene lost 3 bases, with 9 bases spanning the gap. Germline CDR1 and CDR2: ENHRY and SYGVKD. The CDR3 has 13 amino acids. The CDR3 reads CAISGNGYYGYTF. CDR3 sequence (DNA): TGTGCCATCAGTGGTAACGGGTACTATGGCTACACCTTC.

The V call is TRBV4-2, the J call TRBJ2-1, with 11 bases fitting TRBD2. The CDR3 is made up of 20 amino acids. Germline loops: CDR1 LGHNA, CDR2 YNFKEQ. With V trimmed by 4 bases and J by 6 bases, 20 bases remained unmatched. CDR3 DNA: TGTGCCAGCAGCCGACAAGGAACTAGCGGGGGTAGGGAGCAGTCCAATGAGCAGTTCTTC. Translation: CASSRQGTSGGREQSNEQFF.

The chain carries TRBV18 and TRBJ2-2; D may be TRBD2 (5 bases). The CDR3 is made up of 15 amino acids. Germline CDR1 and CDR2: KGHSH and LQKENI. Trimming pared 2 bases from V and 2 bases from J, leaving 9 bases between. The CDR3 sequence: CASSPYRENTGELFF. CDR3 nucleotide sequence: TGTGCCAGCTCACCATACCGGGAAAACACCGGGGAGCTGTTTTTT.

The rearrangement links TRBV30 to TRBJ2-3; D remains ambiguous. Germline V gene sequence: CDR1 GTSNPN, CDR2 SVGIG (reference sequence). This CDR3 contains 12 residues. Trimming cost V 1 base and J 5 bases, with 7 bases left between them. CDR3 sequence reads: CAWSGRKDTQYF. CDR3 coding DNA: TGTGCCTGGAGTGGCAGAAAAGATACGCAGTATTTT.

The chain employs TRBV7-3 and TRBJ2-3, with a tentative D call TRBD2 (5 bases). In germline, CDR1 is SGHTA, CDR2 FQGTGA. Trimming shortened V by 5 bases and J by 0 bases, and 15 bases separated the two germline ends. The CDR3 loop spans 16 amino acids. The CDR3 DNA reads TGTGCCAGCAGCACGGAGGCAGCCACTAGCACAGATACGCAGTATTTT. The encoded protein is CASSTEAATSTDTQYF.

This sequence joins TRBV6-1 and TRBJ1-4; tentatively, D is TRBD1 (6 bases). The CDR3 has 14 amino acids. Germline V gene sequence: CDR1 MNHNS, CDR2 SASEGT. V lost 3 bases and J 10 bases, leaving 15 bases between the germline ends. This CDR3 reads CASSDRGEWGKLFF. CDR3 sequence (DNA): TGTGCCAGCAGTGACAGGGGTGAATGGGGAAAACTGTTTTTT.

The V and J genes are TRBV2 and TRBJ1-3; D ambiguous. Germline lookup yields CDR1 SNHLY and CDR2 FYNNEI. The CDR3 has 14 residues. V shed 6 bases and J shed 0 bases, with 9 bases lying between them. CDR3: CASRLGSSGNTIYF. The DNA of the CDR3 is TGTGCCAGCAGGTTAGGGAGCTCTGGAAACACCATATATTTT.

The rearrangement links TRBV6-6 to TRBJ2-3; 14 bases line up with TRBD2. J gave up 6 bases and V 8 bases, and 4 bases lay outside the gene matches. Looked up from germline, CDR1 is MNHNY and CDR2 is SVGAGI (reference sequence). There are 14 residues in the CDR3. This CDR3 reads CASRLAGGPDTQYF. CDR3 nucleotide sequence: TGTGCCAGCCGACTAGCGGGGGGGCCTGATACGCAGTATTTT.

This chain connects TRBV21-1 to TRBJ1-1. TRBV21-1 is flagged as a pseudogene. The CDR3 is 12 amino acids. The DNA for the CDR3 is TGTGCCAGCAGCAATCAACGGACTGAAGCTTTCTTT. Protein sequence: CASSNQRTEAFF.

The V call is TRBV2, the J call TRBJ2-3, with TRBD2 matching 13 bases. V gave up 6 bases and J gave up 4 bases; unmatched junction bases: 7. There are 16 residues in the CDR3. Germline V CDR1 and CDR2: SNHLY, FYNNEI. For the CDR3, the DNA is TGTGCCAGCAGACGGACTAGCGGGGGCGGTTCAGATACGCAGTATTTT. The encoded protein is CASRRTSGGGSDTQYF.

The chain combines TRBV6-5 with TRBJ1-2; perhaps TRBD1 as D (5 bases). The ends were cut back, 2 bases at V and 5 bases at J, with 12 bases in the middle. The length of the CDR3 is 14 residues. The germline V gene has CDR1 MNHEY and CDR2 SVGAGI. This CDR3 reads CASSYGRQGYGYTF. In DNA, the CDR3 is TGTGCCAGCAGTTACGGAAGGCAGGGTTATGGCTACACCTTC.